This entry features one TCR beta chain sequence. The clone's antigen remains unknown. No qualities accompany the bases; no much larger clone lies one base away. The data were taken from a study of T cell responses to AZD1222 COVID-19 vaccine listed by TCRdb under 2021. Background for the entire study: AZD1222 recipients with second doses at about 4 weeks or about 12 weeks were pooled, because spike-specific TCR depth and breadth did not differ between schedules. TCR sequencing was performed for about 250 trial participants, of whom about 210 were given two doses of AZD1222 and some 25 were given two doses of MenACWY control vaccine. Trial participants were enrolled by age into subgroups of 18-55, 56-69 and 70-plus years, and roughly 160, 29 and 62 TCR-sequenced participants, respectively, were included in these subgroups. Overall study outcomes, separate from this receptor: In the small 56-69-year group, the increase in depth fell short of significance, most likely because of low power. Reportedly, close to half of the unique spike-specific TCRs recognized epitopes lying outside the regions that are mutated in the B.1.351 and B.1.1.7 variants. Spike-specific TCR breadth and depth rose significantly after two AZD1222 doses compared with day 0 and with MenACWY recipients. Vaccine-associated CD4 TCRs spanned the whole spike protein, with dominant responses in regions 160-218 and 743-854. Participants were mostly white British, with more females than males. The authors suggested clonal diversity may have been underestimated. Because no samples from the day 14 peak response were available, repertoires could be characterized only after the peak T cell response. Conclusions about previously exposed vaccinees were limited because only 5 or 6 AZD1222 recipients were SARS-CoV-2 seropositive at baseline.

The CDR3 regions of human TCRbeta chains were subjected to immunosequencing. Processing in the source paper ran as follows. TCRs in the repertoires were compared against a reference library of SARS-CoV-2-specific TCRs that had been generated with the MIRA antigen-specificity platform. Breadth meant the fraction of unique TCRs that were SARS-CoV-2-associated, whereas depth meant the fraction of total T cells that were SARS-CoV-2-associated. Using the MIRA data, each spike-specific TCR was assigned both to the spike region to which the TCR was reactive and to a CD4 or CD8 class. Log10-transformed breadth and depth values were compared by one-way ANOVA with Sidak's multiple comparisons tests. TCRdb limited this immuneACCESS table to in-frame rearrangements with V and J called. A share of clones is missing; checked studies link under half to unresolved V genes, and the rest is unexplained. The V and J calls and clone size are taken from that table; D and trimming were inferred from the DNA. This sample has about 170,000 clones in its table, and over 90% of those were observed once. Around 4% of the sample rests with the top ten.

The sample's time point label is to be understood as: baseline before first vaccination. Vaccinee samples were obtained from the UK trials COV001 and COV002, which included a single-blind randomized controlled phase 2/3 trial of AZD1222 (ChAdOx1 nCoV-19) in healthy adults. For TCRbeta chain sequencing, PBMC samples were collected from trial participants at day 0 and at day 28 after the second dose. The junction shows trimming of 4 bases on V and 10 bases on J, plus 15 bases between the germline ends. CDR1 and CDR2 are drawn from the germline V gene: SGHDT, YYEEEE. The CDR3 contains 13 residues, cysteine and phenylalanine counted. Here the CDR3 DNA is all that survives: 39 bases in frame from base 1.

The sequence was collected from an adult in good health. Sequenced material: peripheral blood, taken on day 0 of AZD1222 vaccination. The V and J segments used are TRBV5-6 and TRBJ2-1, with the D gene call left open. The nucleotides are TGTGCCAGCAGCCTCCCGGGCGGTAGAGAGCAGTTCTTC. This translates into CASSLPGGREQFF.